The source of this T cell receptor beta chain is a study of cytomegalovirus exposure and HLA in healthy donors. The overall study: In a previous analysis, approximately 110 million unique TCR beta sequences were found from about 179 million T cells.

Trimming cost V 3 bases and J 2 bases, with 20 bases left between them. Germline CDR1 and CDR2: SGHDT and YYEEEE. The CDR3 extends over 17 amino acids. Overall study results and limits: Researchers counted some 150 TCR beta chains as cytomegalovirus-associated. Based on reports, TCR beta sequences accurately predicted HLA-A and HLA-B alleles for most subjects.

It was healthy bone marrow donors who served as donors. Points on this clone: Its matching antigen is unknown.

13 Jbeta primers and 60 Vbeta primers were used for the PCR. Measured with immunoSEQ multiplex PCR; TCRdb has only the in-frame clones, and not every one. The data hold about 150,000 clones, with more than 60% observed a single time. This TCR came from a woman aged 55-69 years in good health and CMV-seronegative. V usage is TRBV5-6 and J usage is TRBJ1-2, with D hard to call. The sample comprised PBMCs. This CDR3 is CASSSEPRRGGNYGYTF. The CDR3 nucleotides are TGTGCCAGCAGCTCTGAACCCAGGAGAGGAGGCAACTATGGCTACACCTTC.